One TCR beta chain is described in this entry. Its antigen is currently unknown. Time point meaning: after dendritic cell vaccination, including at tumor progression/relapse. This record comes from a study of glioma-infiltrating T cells after dendritic cell vaccination. About the study: Dendritic cell vaccination trial patients had either newly diagnosed or recurrent glioblastoma. Autologous tumor lysate was loaded overnight onto monocyte-derived dendritic cells grown about seven days with IL-4 and GM-CSF.

Notes on the study in general: The cohort had few patients with full blood and tumor sets.

Primers: 60 V beta forward and 13 J beta reverse. The data were produced by immunoSEQ multiplex PCR, yet TCRdb's version contains in-frame clones alone and is incomplete. The sample gives 90,000 to 95,000 clones, about 81% of which show up once; over 2% is in the top ten. The CDR3 covers 16 residues. CDR1 is MNHEY, CDR2 SMNVEV, per germline (reference sequence). The J segment lost 1 base and the V segment lost 6 bases, leaving 8 bases of the junction unmatched. The clonotype originates from a human donor with glioblastoma. The J gene is TRBJ2-1, the V gene TRBV27; 8 nucleotides match TRBD1. The sequences come from blood, collected after dendritic cell vaccination. The CDR3, as DNA: TGTGCCAGCAGCGTTAGGACAGGGCCTTCCTACAATGAGCAGTTCTTC. Translating it yields CASSVRTGPSYNEQFF.